This record covers a single TCR beta chain. This record comes from a study of T cell repertoires in ileal Crohn's disease. Libraries were prepared by immunoSEQ multiplex PCR; TCRdb keeps only in-frame clonotypes and omits some of them. This table has around 17,000 clones, less than 65% appearing once. The CDR3 is 15 residues long. Per the germline V gene, CDR1 is MNHNS and CDR2 is SASEGT. The J segment lost 6 bases and the V segment lost 7 bases, leaving 9 bases of the junction unmatched. Specimen: ileal tissue. The chain is built from TRBV6-1 and TRBJ2-3; 11 bases are shared with TRBD2. The source of this sequence is an adult with Crohn's disease. CDR3 loop: CASNPTSGSVDTQYF. The CDR3 coding sequence is TGTGCCAGCAACCCTACTAGCGGGAGTGTGGATACGCAGTATTTT.